This T cell receptor beta chain derives from a study of blood T cell repertoires in COVID-19. Study information: From T cells, B-cell-depleted T cells, or PBMCs came the material, which was cDNA or gDNA.

Generated by immunoSEQ multiplex PCR, the TCRdb table keeps only in-frame clones and is missing some. The sample lists approximately 150,000 clones, over 70% occurring once. Trimming cost V 2 bases and J 0 bases, with 17 bases left between them. The CDR3 covers 18 residues. Germline CDR1 is MNHEY and CDR2 is SVGEGT. The chain employs TRBV6-2 or TRBV6-3 and TRBJ1-3; a weak D match, TRBD1 (6 bases). This TCR was sampled from a woman between 65 and 79 years old who had recovered from COVID-19. Sequencing was done on a sample of peripheral blood. The CDR3 DNA reads TGTGCCAGCAGTTACCCCACCGGGACATACAGCTCTGGAAACACCATATATTTT. It encodes CASSYPTGTYSSGNTIYF.